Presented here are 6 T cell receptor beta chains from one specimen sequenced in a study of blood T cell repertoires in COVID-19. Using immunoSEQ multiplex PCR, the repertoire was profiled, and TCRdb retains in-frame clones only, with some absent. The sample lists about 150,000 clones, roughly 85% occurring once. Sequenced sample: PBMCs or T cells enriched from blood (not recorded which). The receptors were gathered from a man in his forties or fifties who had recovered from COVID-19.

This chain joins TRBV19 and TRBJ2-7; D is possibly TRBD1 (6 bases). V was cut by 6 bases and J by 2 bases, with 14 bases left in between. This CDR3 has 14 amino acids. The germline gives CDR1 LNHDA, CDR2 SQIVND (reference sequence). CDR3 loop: CASRGPGETYEQYF. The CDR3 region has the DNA TGTGCCAGTAGGGGGCCAGGGGAGACCTACGAGCAGTACTTC.

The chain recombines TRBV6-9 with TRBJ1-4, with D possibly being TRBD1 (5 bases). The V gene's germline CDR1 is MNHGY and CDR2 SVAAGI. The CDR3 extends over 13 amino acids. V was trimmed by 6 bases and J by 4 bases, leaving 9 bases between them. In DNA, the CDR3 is TGTGCCAGCAGGGGACTTTTTAATGAAAAACTGTTTTTT. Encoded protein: CASRGLFNEKLFF.

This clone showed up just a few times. The CDR3 nucleotides read TGTGCCAGCAGCCAAGGTTATCTAGCGGGGGAATGGGAGACCCAGTACTTC. The encoded protein is CASSQGYLAGEWETQYF. J is TRBJ2-5 and V is TRBV4-2; TRBD2 matches at 10 bases. The CDR3 has 17 amino acids. The trim removed 1 base at V and 5 bases at J, leaving 10 bases unmatched. Germline V gene sequence: CDR1 LGHNA, CDR2 YNFKEQ.

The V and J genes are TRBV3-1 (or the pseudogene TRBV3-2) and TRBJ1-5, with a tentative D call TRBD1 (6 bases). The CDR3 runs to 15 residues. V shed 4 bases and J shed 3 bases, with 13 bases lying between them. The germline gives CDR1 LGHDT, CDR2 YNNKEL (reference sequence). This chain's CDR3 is CASSPTGMDNQPQHF. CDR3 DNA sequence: TGTGCCAGCAGCCCCACAGGGATGGACAATCAGCCCCAGCATTTT.

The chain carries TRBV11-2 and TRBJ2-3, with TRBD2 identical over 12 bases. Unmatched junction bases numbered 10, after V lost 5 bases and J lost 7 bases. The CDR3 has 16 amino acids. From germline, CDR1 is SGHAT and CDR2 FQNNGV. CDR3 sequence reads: CASSPGSSGREYTQYF. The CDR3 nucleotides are TGTGCCAGCAGCCCCGGGTCTAGCGGGAGGGAATATACGCAGTATTTT.

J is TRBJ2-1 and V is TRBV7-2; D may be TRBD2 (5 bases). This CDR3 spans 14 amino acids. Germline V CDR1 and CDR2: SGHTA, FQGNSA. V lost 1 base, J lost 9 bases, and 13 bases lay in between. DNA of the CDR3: TGTGCCAGCAGCTTAGATCTGGCGAGGGTTGAGCAGTTCTTC. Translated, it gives CASSLDLARVEQFF.